Listed here is a single T cell receptor beta chain. This sample was taken from a study of T cell responses to AZD1222 COVID-19 vaccine. V was trimmed by 0 bases and J by 4 bases, leaving 11 bases between them. CDR3 length: 14 amino acids. Per germline, CDR1 SGHKS and CDR2 YYEKEE (reference sequence). Method: immunoSEQ multiplex PCR; TCRdb's copy keeps in-frame clones and lacks some. In the table there are around 50,000 clones, around 85% of which are singletons. The chain carries TRBV5-5 and TRBJ2-7; unclear D gene. This specimen was peripheral blood, taken on day 0 of AZD1222 vaccination. The TCR comes from an adult in good health. DNA for the CDR3: TGTGCCAGCAGCTTGGGGAGAGTTCCATACGAGCAGTACTTC. It encodes CASSLGRVPYEQYF.